This record looks at one T cell receptor beta chain sequence and its context. The data were obtained in a study of identifying expanded T cells in peripheral blood. Germline V gives CDR1 MDHEN, CDR2 SYDVKM. The CDR3 covers 17 residues. Trimming took off 3 bases at V and 8 bases at J, with 25 bases between the two ends. TCRdb's copy holds only in-frame clones and misses some; the assay was immunoSEQ multiplex PCR. The profile shows around 50,000 clones, roughly nine tenths of them singletons. The sample comprised blood. The V gene is TRBV28, the J gene TRBJ1-1; possible D gene TRBD1, 5 bases. The sequence was obtained from a person aged 18 to 70 in good health. The CDR3 region has the DNA TGTGCCAGCAGTTTCAGAGGGACGTCTAGGGGTGAGGGCGAAGCTTTCTTT. It translates to CASSFRGTSRGEGEAFF.